Shown below are 15 T cell receptor beta chains from a single sample sequenced in a study of Ad26.COV2.S vaccination and SARS-CoV-2 variants. TCRdb's copy holds only in-frame clones and misses some; the assay was immunoSEQ multiplex PCR. There are about 680,000 clones in the sample; roughly 90% occur only once, and 1.5% lies in the top ten. Indicated treatment: over 15 received Ad26.COV2.S at low or high dose, single or two shots; about 5 received placebo; per-sample allocation not given. After the first vaccine or placebo injection, samples were drawn on day 63. Sequenced here: peripheral blood, sampled in a trial of Ad26.COV2.S vaccine versus placebo. The receptors come from a person between 18 and 65 years old who received the Ad26.COV2.S COVID-19 vaccine or a placebo.

The chain has TRBV19 and TRBJ2-3; 9 nucleotides line up with TRBD2. CDR1 and CDR2 (germline): LNHDA, SQIVND (reference sequence). J lost 1 base, V lost 8 bases, and 7 bases had no gene match. The CDR3 is 15 amino acids. CDR3 nucleotide sequence: TGTGCCAGTCTCCCCGCTAGCGGGGGCACAGATACGCAGTATTTT. Its translation: CASLPASGGTDTQYF.

This clone was observed a few times. The chain uses TRBV6-5 and TRBJ1-2; 11 nucleotides align to TRBD1. V gave up 6 bases and J gave up 6 bases; unmatched junction bases: 9. Per the germline V gene, CDR1 is MNHEY and CDR2 is SVGAGI. The CDR3 length is 15 residues. CDR3: CASSDPGQGVNGYTF. CDR3 sequence (DNA): TGTGCCAGCAGCGATCCGGGACAGGGGGTAAATGGCTACACCTTC.

V usage is TRBV7-9 and J usage is TRBJ1-2; D not certain. V lost 5 bases and J lost 1, with 14 bases in between. There are 15 residues in the CDR3. CDR1 is SEHNR, CDR2 FQNEAQ, per germline (reference sequence). DNA for the CDR3: TGTGCCAGCAGCGGCGTGAGCATGGGTAACTATGGCTACACCTTC. Encoded protein: CASSGVSMGNYGYTF. The variable domain in full, completed from reference TRBV7-9 and TRBJ1-2, reads DTGVSQNPRHKITKRGQNVTFRCDPISEHNRLYWYRQTLGQGPEFLTYFQNEAQLEKSRLLSDRFSAERPKGSFSTLEIQRTEQGDSAMYLCASSGVSMGNYGYTFGSGTRLTVV.

The rearrangement joins TRBV27 to TRBJ2-3; D call uncertain. The CDR3 is 13 amino acids. The V end was cut by 2 bases, the J end by 9 bases, with 12 bases between. Germline V lookup: CDR1 MNHEY, CDR2 SMNVEV (reference sequence). The CDR3 DNA reads as TGTGCCAGCAGTTTAGGTCAGCATTTAACGCAGTATTTT. This encodes CASSLGQHLTQYF.

This clone was counted a few times. This chain joins TRBV6-6 and TRBJ2-7, with 12 bases matching TRBD1. The junction had 7 bases not matched to a gene; V was cut back by 8 bases and J by 5 bases. The CDR3 sequence is 14 residues long. Germline values: CDR1 MNHNY, CDR2 SVGAGI (reference sequence). The CDR3 sequence is CASEKGQGAHEQYF. The CDR3 DNA reads as TGTGCCAGCGAAAAGGGACAGGGGGCCCACGAGCAGTACTTC.

J is TRBJ2-5 and V is TRBV5-1; D gene uncertain. Looked up from germline, CDR1 is SGHRS and CDR2 is YFSETQ. The CDR3 contains 14 residues. V lost 3 bases and J 1 base, leaving 10 bases between the germline ends. The CDR3 nucleotides read TGCGCCAGCAGCTCGGAGAGATCCCAAGAGACCCAGTACTTC. As protein: CASSSERSQETQYF.

This clone was observed a handful of times. This chain joins TRBV18 and TRBJ2-3; TRBD2 aligns across 9 bases. The CDR3 loop spans 17 amino acids. The germline gives CDR1 KGHSH, CDR2 LQKENI. With 3 bases clipped from V and 2 bases from J, the junction kept 9 bases outside the gene matches. CDR3 in amino acids: CASSPASSGDFTDTQYF. The CDR3 DNA reads as TGTGCCAGCTCACCGGCCTCTAGCGGGGATTTCACAGATACGCAGTATTTT.

The DNA of the CDR3 is TGTGCCAGCAGCAGGGGGGGTAGCTATGGCTACACCTTC. Its protein is CASSRGGSYGYTF. The rearrangement uses TRBV3-1 (or the pseudogene TRBV3-2) and TRBJ1-2; TRBD1 might be the D (6 bases). With 5 bases removed from V and 4 bases from J, the gap between germline ends came to 11 bases. CDR3 size: 13 residues. In germline, CDR1 is LGHDT, CDR2 YNNKEL (reference sequence).

This chain joins TRBV7-2 and TRBJ1-1, with TRBD1 identical over 7 bases. Unmatched junction bases numbered 6, after V lost 5 bases and J lost 3 bases. The CDR3 runs to 14 residues. Germline CDR1 and CDR2: SGHTA and FQGNSA. The CDR3 loop is CASSHSGQDTEAFF. The CDR3 nucleotides read TGTGCCAGCAGCCATAGCGGACAGGACACTGAAGCTTTCTTT.

This sequence joins TRBV2 and TRBJ1-6, with TRBD1 identical over 9 bases. V lost 8 bases and J lost 10; bases outside the gene matches: 12. CDR3 length: 15 residues. The V gene's germline CDR1 is SNHLY and CDR2 FYNNEI. CDR3 sequence: CASGGQGWLGSPLHF. CDR3 sequence (DNA): TGTGCCAGCGGGGGACAGGGTTGGTTGGGATCACCCCTCCACTTT.

This chain connects TRBV7-3 to TRBJ1-1; TRBD1 agrees at 8 bases. Germline lookup yields CDR1 SGHTA and CDR2 FQGTGA. The ends lost 3 bases at V and 13 bases at J; junction bases unmatched: 13. This CDR3 has 14 residues. The CDR3 loop is CASSLRPPRGPDFF. The CDR3 DNA sequence: TGTGCCAGCAGCTTGAGGCCCCCCAGGGGGCCTGATTTCTTT.

This chain connects TRBV4-2 to TRBJ2-3; 11 bases are a match to TRBD2. The J segment lost 3 bases and the V segment lost 3 bases, leaving 14 bases of the junction unmatched. Germline CDR1 LGHNA, CDR2 YNFKEQ. This CDR3 has 19 amino acids. CDR3 loop: CASSQAEVVLAGGTDTQYF. The DNA for the CDR3 is TGTGCCAGCAGCCAGGCAGAGGTCGTTCTAGCGGGGGGAACAGATACGCAGTATTTT.

This clone occurred a few times. This rearrangement joins TRBV7-2 to TRBJ1-5; D unresolved. Germline V lookup: CDR1 SGHTA, CDR2 FQGNSA. Between the trimmed V and J ends, which lost 5 bases and 5 bases, there was a span of 10 bases. The CDR3 has 13 residues. This CDR3 reads CASSPGVDQPQHF. CDR3 bases: TGTGCCAGCAGCCCCGGGGTGGATCAGCCCCAGCATTTT.

This clone was counted once. The rearrangement joins TRBV3-1 (or the pseudogene TRBV3-2) to TRBJ2-7; 7 bases agree with TRBD2. Trimming at V came to 4 bases and at J to 1 base, leaving 13 bases not matched to a gene. Germline V CDR1 and CDR2: LGHDT, YNNKEL (reference sequence). CDR3 length equals 17 residues. In nucleotides, the CDR3 is TGTGCCAGCAGCCGCCCCGGGGGGATCCTACCGTCCTACGAGCAGTACTTC. Amino acid sequence: CASSRPGGILPSYEQYF.

V is TRBV5-1 and J is TRBJ2-7; possibly TRBD1 or TRBD2 for D (5 bases each). Trimming took off 4 bases at V and 1 base at J, with 12 bases between the two ends. The germline gives CDR1 SGHRS, CDR2 YFSETQ. The CDR3 loop spans 14 amino acids. The chain's CDR3 is CASSPPGASYEQYF. The DNA of the CDR3 is TGCGCCAGCAGCCCCCCCGGGGCATCCTACGAGCAGTACTTC.